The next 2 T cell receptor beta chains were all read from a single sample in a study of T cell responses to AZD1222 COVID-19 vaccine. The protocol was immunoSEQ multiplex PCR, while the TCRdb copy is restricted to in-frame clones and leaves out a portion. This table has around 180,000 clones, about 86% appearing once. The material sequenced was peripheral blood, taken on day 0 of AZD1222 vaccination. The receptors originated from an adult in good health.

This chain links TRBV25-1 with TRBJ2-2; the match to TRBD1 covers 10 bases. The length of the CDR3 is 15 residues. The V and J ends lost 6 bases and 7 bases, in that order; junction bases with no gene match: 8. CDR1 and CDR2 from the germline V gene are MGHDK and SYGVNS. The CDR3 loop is CASSTGTGEIGELFF. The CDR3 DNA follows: TGTGCCAGCAGCACCGGGACAGGGGAAATCGGGGAGCTGTTTTTT.

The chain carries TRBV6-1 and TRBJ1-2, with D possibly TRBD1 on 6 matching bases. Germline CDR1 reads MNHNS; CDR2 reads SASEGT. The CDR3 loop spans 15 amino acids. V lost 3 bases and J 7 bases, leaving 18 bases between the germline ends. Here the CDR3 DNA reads TGTGCCAGCAGTGAGAGGGGGGCGCTTCGAGGTGGCTACACCTTC. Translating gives CASSERGALRGGYTF.